The next 22 T cell receptor beta chains were all read from a single sample in a study of PD-1 blockade in classical Hodgkin lymphoma. Only in-frame clones appear in the TCRdb table, and some are missing; sequencing was by immunoSEQ multiplex PCR. The sample comprises approximately 9,000 clones, around nine tenths of which are singletons, and roughly 24% rests with the top ten. The time point: cycle 4 day 1 (C4D1), after five to seven weeks of nivolumab. Each of the patients experienced relapse following autologous stem cell transplantation, and their brentuximab vedotin exposure differed. This material consisted of peripheral blood mononuclear cells (PBMCs), taken before the fourth cycle of nivolumab. The receptors originated from a human donor with classical Hodgkin lymphoma.

This clone was detected once. The V and J genes are TRBV7-2 and TRBJ2-5, with TRBD2 matching over 7 bases. The CDR3 is 14 residues long. V gave up 5 bases and J gave up 5 bases; unmatched junction bases: 8. Germline V gives CDR1 SGHTA, CDR2 FQGNSA. This CDR3 reads CASSPQSSGETQYF. The CDR3 region has the DNA TGTGCCAGCAGCCCCCAAAGTAGCGGGGAGACCCAGTACTTC. The full variable domain, rest sourced from reference TRBV7-2 and TRBJ2-5, is GAGVSQSPSNKVTEKGKDVELRCDPISGHTALYWYRQSLGQGLEFLIYFQGNSAPDKSGLPSDRFSAERTGGSVSTLTIQRTQQEDSAVYLCASSPQSSGETQYFGPGTRLLVL.

The genes are TRBV18 and TRBJ1-3; tentative D call: TRBD1 (6 bases). The ends were cut back, 2 bases at V and 7 bases at J, with 15 bases in the middle. Germline CDR1 and CDR2: KGHSH and LQKENI. The CDR3 length is 15 residues. The chain's CDR3 is CASSPEGGYGNTIYF. For the CDR3, the DNA is TGTGCCAGCTCACCAGAAGGGGGATACGGGAACACCATATATTTT. Drawing the rest from reference TRBV18 and TRBJ1-3, the complete variable domain is NAGVMQNPRHLVRRRGQEARLRCSPMKGHSHVYWYRQLPEEGLKFMVYLQKENIIDESGMPKERFSAEFPKEGPSILRIQQVVRGDSAAYFCASSPEGGYGNTIYFGEGSWLTVV.

The V call is TRBV28, the J call TRBJ2-7, with 8 bases that match TRBD1. The germline gives CDR1 MDHEN, CDR2 SYDVKM. The CDR3 sequence is 14 residues long. V gave up 5 bases and J gave up 8 bases; unmatched junction bases: 11. The CDR3 spells CASSRPGQEFKQYF. The CDR3 region has the DNA TGTGCCAGCAGTCGGCCGGGACAGGAGTTCAAGCAGTACTTC.

The rearrangement uses TRBV9 and TRBJ2-1; no clear D gene. The germline V and J ends were trimmed by 0 bases and 10 bases, with 5 bases remaining between them. The CDR3 totals 11 residues. From germline, CDR1 is SGDLS and CDR2 YYNGEE. The CDR3 bases are TGTGCCAGCAGCGTAGGAGTAGAGCAGTTCTTC. Its translation is CASSVGVEQFF.

This clone came up once. V and J are TRBV28 and TRBJ1-2; no clear D gene. V lost 2 bases and J lost 8, with 9 bases in between. CDR1 is MDHEN, CDR2 SYDVKM, per germline. CDR3 length: 12 amino acids. CDR3 in amino acids: CASSLVEGGYTF. The CDR3 DNA reads TGTGCCAGCAGTTTAGTCGAGGGCGGCTACACCTTC.

The DNA of the CDR3 is TGTGCCAGCACGGCCCTCAGCGGGGGGGCCAATGAGCAGTTCTTC. It specifies CASTALSGGANEQFF. J is TRBJ2-1 and V is TRBV27; 10 bases align to TRBD2. CDR3 length: 15 residues. J lost 6 bases, V lost 7 bases, and 9 bases had no gene match. Germline values: CDR1 MNHEY, CDR2 SMNVEV (reference sequence).

The CDR3 here is CASSVGKQQGNYGYTF. CDR3 sequence (DNA): TGTGCCAGCAGCGTAGGTAAACAACAGGGTAACTATGGCTACACCTTC. The chain carries TRBV9 and TRBJ1-2; possibly TRBD1 for D (6 bases). This CDR3 region has 16 residues. Germline CDR1 reads SGDLS; CDR2 reads YYNGEE. V was trimmed by 0 bases and J by 1 base, leaving 13 bases between them. The full variable domain, completed using reference TRBV9 and TRBJ1-2, is DSGVTQTPKHLITATGQRVTLRCSPRSGDLSVYWYQQSLDQGLQFLIQYYNGEERAKGNILERFSAQQFPDLHSELNLSSLELGDSALYFCASSVGKQQGNYGYTFGSGTRLTVV.

The chain links TRBV18 to TRBJ1-4; no definite D call. With 3 bases removed from V and 4 bases from J, the gap between germline ends came to 12 bases. CDR1 is KGHSH, CDR2 LQKENI, per germline. The CDR3 consists of 15 residues. The CDR3: CASSPTSVLNEKLFF. In DNA form, the CDR3 reads TGTGCCAGCTCACCCACCAGCGTACTTAATGAAAAACTGTTTTTT.

This clone has only one observation. The rearrangement uses TRBV10-3 and TRBJ2-5; D is possibly TRBD2 (6 bases). The V and J ends lost 6 bases and 5 bases respectively, with 19 bases between them. This CDR3 is 15 amino acids long. CDR1 and CDR2 from the germline V gene are ENHRY and SYGVKD. CDR3: CAIRGNLGGGETQYF. For the CDR3, the DNA is TGTGCCATCAGAGGCAATCTCGGGGGAGGCGAGACCCAGTACTTC.

The chain joins TRBV2 to TRBJ1-3; D remains ambiguous. V dropped 0 bases and J dropped 0 bases, with 9 bases sitting between them. The CDR3 is made up of 16 amino acids. CDR1 is SNHLY and CDR2 is FYNNEI in the germline V gene. CDR3 DNA sequence: TGTGCCAGCAGTGAAGCGGGGTCAGTCTCTGGAAACACCATATATTTT. This translates into CASSEAGSVSGNTIYF.

V gene TRBV5-1 combines with J gene TRBJ1-4; no reliable D call. Germline values: CDR1 SGHRS, CDR2 YFSETQ. Trimming stripped 3 bases from V and 7 bases from J, with 13 bases between. The CDR3 runs 14 residues. The CDR3 bases are TGCGCCAGCAGCTATGTGGGCCTGGGTGAAAAACTGTTTTTT. It is translated as CASSYVGLGEKLFF.

This clone was recorded a few times. This chain uses TRBV5-1 with TRBJ1-5; D remains unclear. Germline V gives CDR1 SGHRS, CDR2 YFSETQ. Trimming left V 0 bases short and J 0 bases short, with 7 bases between. The length of the CDR3 is 15 residues. The CDR3 sequence is CASSLVGNSNQPQHF. In DNA, the CDR3 is TGCGCCAGCAGCTTGGTGGGCAATAGCAATCAGCCCCAGCATTTT.

The rearrangement links TRBV4-3 to TRBJ1-3; D gene unclear. The CDR3 runs 16 residues. CDR1 and CDR2 (germline): LGHNA, YSLEER. Trimming cost V 0 bases and J 4 bases, with 13 bases left between them. The CDR3 DNA follows: TGCGCCAGCAGCCAAGAACCAGGATCGGTAGGAAACACCATATATTTT. Amino acids: CASSQEPGSVGNTIYF.

The rearrangement joins TRBV19 to TRBJ2-5; D gene ambiguous. This CDR3 is built from 13 residues. Germline V CDR1 and CDR2: LNHDA, SQIVND (reference sequence). V lost 3 bases to trimming and J lost 2 bases, with 7 bases between them. CDR3 sequence (DNA): TGTGCCAGTAGTATTTCCGGTCAAGAGACCCAGTACTTC. This codes for CASSISGQETQYF.

Written as DNA, the CDR3 is TGCGCCAGCTCCCCGGGAGAATGGGCCGGGGAGCTGTTTTTT. Its translation: CASSPGEWAGELFF. V usage is TRBV4-3 and J usage is TRBJ2-2, with a tentative D call TRBD2 (6 bases). V lost 8 bases and J 6 bases, leaving 16 bases between the germline ends. The CDR3 runs to 14 residues. The germline V gene encodes CDR1 LGHNA and CDR2 YSLEER.

The gene calls are TRBV2 and TRBJ2-3; 13 bases fit TRBD2. This CDR3 comprises 16 residues. The ends lost 7 bases at V and 5 bases at J; junction bases unmatched: 9. CDR1 SNHLY and CDR2 FYNNEI come from the germline V gene. The CDR3 protein is CASTGLAGALLDTQYF. For the CDR3, the DNA is TGTGCCAGCACCGGACTAGCGGGGGCGCTTTTAGATACGCAGTATTTT.

In this sample, this clone turned up once. V is TRBV6-5 and J is TRBJ1-4; D might be TRBD1 (5 bases). The V and J ends lost 0 bases and 8 bases respectively, with 16 bases between them. CDR3 length equals 16 residues. Germline values: CDR1 MNHEY, CDR2 SVGAGI. The CDR3 sequence is CASSYSTAGSWEKLFF. Here the CDR3 DNA reads TGTGCCAGCAGTTACTCAACTGCAGGGTCTTGGGAAAAACTGTTTTTT.

The chain carries TRBV18 and TRBJ1-1; D gene ambiguous. This CDR3 spans 13 amino acids. V lost 0 bases and J 7 bases, leaving 9 bases between the germline ends. Germline V gene lookup returns CDR1 KGHSH and CDR2 LQKENI. The CDR3 sequence is CASSPPQSLEAFF. CDR3 coding DNA: TGTGCCAGCTCACCACCCCAGTCTCTTGAAGCTTTCTTT.

This clone came up once. This chain joins TRBV10-3 and TRBJ2-2; D could derive from TRBD1 or TRBD2 (5 bases each). V was trimmed by 0 bases and J by 6 bases, leaving 14 bases between them. The CDR3 contains 16 residues. Per germline, CDR1 ENHRY and CDR2 SYGVKD. CDR3 in DNA: TGTGCCATCAGTGAGTCTCCCGGGACGTCGGCCGGGGAGCTGTTTTTT. This gives the protein CAISESPGTSAGELFF.

The rearrangement links TRBV6-4 to TRBJ1-2, with TRBD1 matching over 8 bases. V lost 4 bases, J lost 7 bases, and 2 bases stayed unmatched. The germline V gene encodes CDR1 MRHNA and CDR2 SNTAGT. CDR3 length equals 12 residues. This CDR3 reads CASSGTGFGYTF. DNA of the CDR3: TGTGCCAGCAGTGGGACAGGGTTTGGCTACACCTTC.

The V call is TRBV7-4, the J call TRBJ1-1; possible D gene TRBD1, 5 bases. The CDR3 sequence is 12 residues long. V was pared by 5 bases and J by 9 bases, with 13 bases between. The germline CDR1 and CDR2 sequences are SGHVT and SQSDAQ. The chain's CDR3 is CASSIYRSQAFF. The CDR3 DNA is TGTGCCAGCAGCATCTACAGGAGCCAAGCTTTCTTT.

The chain combines TRBV18 with TRBJ1-2; D may be TRBD1 (5 bases). V was clipped by 1 base and J by 3 bases, with 9 bases between them. Looked up from germline, CDR1 is KGHSH and CDR2 is LQKENI. The CDR3 has 14 amino acids. CDR3 DNA: TGTGCCAGCTCACCACTCCAGGGTGACTATGGCTACACCTTC. Protein: CASSPLQGDYGYTF.